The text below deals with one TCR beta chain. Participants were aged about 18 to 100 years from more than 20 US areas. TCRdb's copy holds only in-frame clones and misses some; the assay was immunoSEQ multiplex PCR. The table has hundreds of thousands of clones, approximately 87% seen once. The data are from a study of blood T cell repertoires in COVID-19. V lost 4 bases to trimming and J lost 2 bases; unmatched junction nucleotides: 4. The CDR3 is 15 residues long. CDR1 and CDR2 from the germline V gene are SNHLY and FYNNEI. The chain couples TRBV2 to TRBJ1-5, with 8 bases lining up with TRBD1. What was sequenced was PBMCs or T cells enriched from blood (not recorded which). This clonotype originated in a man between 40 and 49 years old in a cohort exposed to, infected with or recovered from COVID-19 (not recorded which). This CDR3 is CASSVEDRGNQPQHF. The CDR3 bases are TGTGCCAGCAGTGTAGAGGACAGGGGCAATCAGCCCCAGCATTTT.